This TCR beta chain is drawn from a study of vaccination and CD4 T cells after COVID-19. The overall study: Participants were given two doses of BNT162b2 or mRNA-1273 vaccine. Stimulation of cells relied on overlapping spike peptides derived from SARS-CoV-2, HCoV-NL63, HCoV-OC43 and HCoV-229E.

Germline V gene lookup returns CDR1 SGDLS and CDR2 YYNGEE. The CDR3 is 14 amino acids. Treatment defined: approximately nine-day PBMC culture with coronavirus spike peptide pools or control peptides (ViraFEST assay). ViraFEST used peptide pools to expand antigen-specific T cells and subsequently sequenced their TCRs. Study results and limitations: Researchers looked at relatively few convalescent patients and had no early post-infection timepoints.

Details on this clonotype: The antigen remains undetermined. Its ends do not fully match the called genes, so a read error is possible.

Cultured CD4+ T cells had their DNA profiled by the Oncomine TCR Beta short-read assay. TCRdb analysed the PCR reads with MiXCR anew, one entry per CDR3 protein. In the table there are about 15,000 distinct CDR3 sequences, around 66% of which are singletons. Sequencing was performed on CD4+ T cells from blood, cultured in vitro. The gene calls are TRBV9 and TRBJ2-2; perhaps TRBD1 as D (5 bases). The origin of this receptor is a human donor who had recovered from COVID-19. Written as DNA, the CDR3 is TGTGCCAGCAGCGTAGTTCCGGACACTGGGGAGCTGTTTTTT. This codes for CASSVVPDTGELFF.